The table lists the clone carrying this TCR beta chain with a few counts. The target antigen is unknown. The authors incorporated unique molecular identifiers into the TCR beta cDNA libraries. The yield from roughly 1 to 10 million T cells was 500,000 or so cDNA molecules in total. From the PCR reads, TCRdb called clonotypes with MiXCR, one entry per CDR3 protein. The data contain about 620,000 distinct CDR3 sequences, 40% to 50% of them singletons. This entry belongs to a study of post-analysis software for immune sequencing data. Looking at the study overall: In terms of disease course, relapsing-remitting, secondary progressive and progressive-relapsing multiple sclerosis were included.

The V end was cut by 3 bases, the J end by 11 bases, with 16 bases between. Looked up from germline, CDR1 is MNHEY and CDR2 is SVGAGI. The CDR3 has 13 amino acids. Study conclusions and caveats: Analysis by F measure revealed that same-batch samples clustered strongly together. Multiple sclerosis patients showed significantly lower normalized Chao1 diversity than controls did. Several TRBV segments, TRBV5-6, TRBV5-1 and TRBV20-1 among them, were found more frequent in patients than controls.

Sequenced sample: blood. The V call is TRBV6-5, the J call TRBJ2-5; TRBD1 is a possible D gene (5 bases). The receptor comes from a girl aged 5-17 years with multiple sclerosis. CDR3 amino acids: CASSYGPGSEQYF. The CDR3 DNA sequence: TGTGCCAGCAGTTATGGGCCAGGGTCAGAGCAGTACTTC.